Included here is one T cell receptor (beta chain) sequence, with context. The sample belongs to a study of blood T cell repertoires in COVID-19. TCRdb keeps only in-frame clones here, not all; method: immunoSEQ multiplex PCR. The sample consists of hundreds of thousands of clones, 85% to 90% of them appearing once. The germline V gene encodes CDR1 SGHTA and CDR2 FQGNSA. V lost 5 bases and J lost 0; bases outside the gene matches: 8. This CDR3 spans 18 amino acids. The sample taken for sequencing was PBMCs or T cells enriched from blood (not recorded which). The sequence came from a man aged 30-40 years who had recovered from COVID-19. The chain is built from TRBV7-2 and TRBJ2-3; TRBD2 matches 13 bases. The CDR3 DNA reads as TGTGCCAGCAGCCCGCGGACTAGCGGGAGTTTTAGCACAGATACGCAGTATTTT. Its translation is CASSPRTSGSFSTDTQYF.